The 14 T cell receptor beta chains below come from one sample, sequenced in a study of shared clonotypes between healthy human individuals. The naive CD8 fraction comprised CD45RO-negative cells positively selected for CCR7 and excluded terminally differentiated effector memory CD45RA+ cells. The data were produced by immunoSEQ multiplex PCR, yet TCRdb's version contains in-frame clones alone and is incomplete. The sample holds about 1,800,000 clones, just under 95% seen once. The source material was naive CD8+ T cells sorted from blood. Source of these receptors: a young man in good health.

The chain recombines TRBV9 with TRBJ2-2; D not resolved. The CDR3 runs to 15 residues. CDR1 and CDR2 from the germline V gene are SGDLS and YYNGEE. The V and J ends lost 5 bases and 0 bases respectively, with 11 bases between them. CDR3 sequence: CASSGWEANTGELFF. In DNA form, the CDR3 reads TGTGCCAGCAGTGGATGGGAAGCGAACACCGGGGAGCTGTTTTTT.

V usage is TRBV27 and J usage is TRBJ1-2; D is possibly TRBD1 (6 bases). The CDR3 is 13 residues long. Trimming cost V 2 bases and J 7 bases, with 11 bases left between them. Germline V gives CDR1 MNHEY, CDR2 SMNVEV (reference sequence). The CDR3 loop is CASSLGTGAGYTF. The CDR3 DNA reads as TGTGCCAGCAGTTTAGGGACGGGGGCTGGCTACACCTTC.

The rearrangement joins TRBV5-1 to TRBJ1-1, with a tentative D call TRBD1 (5 bases). Trimming removed 0 bases at V and 4 bases at J, with 16 bases between. The CDR3 is 16 residues long. Germline CDR1 reads SGHRS; CDR2 reads YFSETQ. CDR3 nucleotides: TGCGCCAGCAGCTTGGGGAGGGGCTACGAGGTCACTGAAGCTTTCTTT. This codes for CASSLGRGYEVTEAFF.

This chain uses TRBV5-6 with TRBJ2-1; 8 bases fit TRBD1. There are 15 residues in the CDR3. V dropped 4 bases and J dropped 3; count of bases not matched to a gene: 6. The V gene's germline CDR1 is SGHDT and CDR2 YYEEEE. This CDR3 is CASSATGTGYNEQFF. In nucleotides, the CDR3 is TGTGCCAGCAGCGCTACCGGGACAGGCTACAATGAGCAGTTCTTC.

This chain connects TRBV5-6 to TRBJ2-7; 9 bases are shared with TRBD1. Germline assignment: CDR1 SGHDT and CDR2 YYEEEE. The J segment lost 3 bases and the V segment lost 0 bases, leaving 4 bases of the junction unmatched. The CDR3 is made up of 15 amino acids. CDR3 residues: CASSLGDRALYEQYF. The CDR3 DNA reads TGTGCCAGCAGCTTGGGGGACAGGGCCCTCTACGAGCAGTACTTC.

The chain employs TRBV7-6 and TRBJ2-5, with TRBD1 identical over 8 bases. Germline V gene lookup returns CDR1 SGHVS and CDR2 FNYEAQ. V lost 1 base, J lost 3 bases, and 16 bases stayed unmatched. CDR3 length: 19 amino acids. DNA for the CDR3: TGTGCCAGCAGCTTAGTAACTGGGGACAGGTTAATTATTGAAGAGACCCAGTACTTC. Protein sequence: CASSLVTGDRLIIEETQYF.

The chain employs TRBV14 and TRBJ2-3; 10 positions match TRBD2. Germline CDR1 is SGHDN and CDR2 is FVKESK. This CDR3 region has 15 residues. Trimming took 2 bases from V and 2 from J; bases not matched to a gene: 1. The CDR3 DNA follows: TGTGCCAGCAGCCAAACTAGCGGGACCACAGATACGCAGTATTTT. This sequence encodes CASSQTSGTTDTQYF.

The rearrangement joins TRBV10-3 to TRBJ1-6; no clear D gene. CDR1 ENHRY and CDR2 SYGVKD come from the germline V gene. V lost 2 bases to trimming and J lost 8 bases, with 10 bases between them. The CDR3 spans 14 residues. The CDR3 protein is CAISEAEGDSPLHF. The CDR3 DNA sequence: TGTGCCATCAGTGAGGCGGAGGGCGATTCACCCCTCCACTTT.

The chain combines TRBV11-2 with TRBJ2-7; 7 nucleotides match TRBD2. This CDR3 contains 16 residues. CDR1 and CDR2 from the germline V gene are SGHAT and FQNNGV. V dropped 0 bases and J dropped 2; count of bases not matched to a gene: 7. The CDR3 nucleotides read TGTGCCAGCAGCTTAGATCGTGCAGCGGGGACCTACGAGCAGTACTTC. Residues: CASSLDRAAGTYEQYF. The full variable domain, with the rest looked up from reference TRBV11-2 and TRBJ2-7, is EAGVAQSPRYKIIEKRQSVAFWCNPISGHATLYWYQQILGQGPKLLIQFQNNGVVDDSQLPKDRFSAERLKGVDSTLKIQPAKLEDSAVYLCASSLDRAAGTYEQYFGPGTRLTVT.

This clone was recorded once. The V gene is TRBV10-1, the J gene TRBJ2-5; D unclear. V gave up 3 bases and J gave up 5 bases, with 13 bases separating them. The CDR3 runs to 14 residues. Germline assignment: CDR1 WNHNN and CDR2 SYGVQD (reference sequence). The CDR3 here is CASSDPNAWETQYF. DNA for the CDR3: TGCGCCAGCAGTGATCCCAATGCGTGGGAGACCCAGTACTTC.

This chain links TRBV30 with TRBJ2-7, with unresolved D. Trimming cost V 1 base and J 0 bases, with 13 bases left between them. The CDR3 runs 15 residues. Germline CDR1 reads GTSNPN; CDR2 reads SVGIG (reference sequence). CDR3: CAWSGPPSHSYEQYF. The CDR3 nucleotides read TGTGCCTGGAGTGGGCCTCCGTCTCACTCCTACGAGCAGTACTTC. The full variable domain, completed using reference TRBV30 and TRBJ2-7, is SQTIHQWPATLVQPVGSPLSLECTVEGTSNPNLYWYRQAAGRGLQLLFYSVGIGQISSEVPQNLSASRPQDRQFILSSKKLLLSDSGFYLCAWSGPPSHSYEQYFGPGTRLTVT.

The CDR3 loop is CASSQVLAGGPIDTQYF. In nucleotides, the CDR3 is TGCGCCAGCAGCCAAGTCCTAGCGGGAGGGCCAATAGATACGCAGTATTTT. The gene calls are TRBV4-1 and TRBJ2-3; TRBD2 matches at 12 bases. From germline, CDR1 is MGHRA and CDR2 YSYEKL. V lost 1 base, J lost 5 bases, and 7 bases stayed unmatched. This CDR3 has 17 amino acids.

The rearrangement links TRBV6-1 to TRBJ2-7; 7 nucleotides agree with TRBD1. CDR3 length equals 15 residues. Losses at the gene ends were 4 bases for V and 3 bases for J; bases not matched to a gene: 9. From germline, CDR1 is MNHNS and CDR2 SASEGT. Written as DNA, the CDR3 is TGTGCCAGCAGTGGTGTCATGACAGGGTACTACGAGCAGTACTTC. The encoded protein is CASSGVMTGYYEQYF.

CDR3 nucleotide sequence: TGTGCCAGCAGTGAATCCGTAGCCACAGATACGCAGTATTTT. It specifies CASSESVATDTQYF. The V and J genes are TRBV2 and TRBJ2-3; no clear D gene. The CDR3 consists of 14 residues. V lost 2 bases, J lost 2 bases, and 8 bases lay in between. The V gene's germline CDR1 is SNHLY and CDR2 FYNNEI.